This record looks at one T cell receptor beta chain sequence and its context. The clone's antigen remains unknown. No per-base quality is available; no much larger clone lies one base away. CDR1 SGHDN and CDR2 FVKESK are derived from the germline V gene. For this chain, trimming is 0 bases at the V end and 5 bases at the J end, and the number of junction bases without a gene match is 6. Inclusive of the bounding cysteine and phenylalanine, the CDR3 is 17 residues long. Of the read, only the CDR3 DNA is kept; its 51 bases are in frame from base 1. Preparation of the library involved the immunoSEQ multiplex PCR assay. For the multiplex PCR, a mixture combining 60 forward primers for TCR Vbeta segments and 13 reverse primers for TCR Jbeta segments was used. A multiplex PCR assay on genomic DNA amplified the CDR3 region of rearranged TCR beta genes. On the Illumina HiSeq System, the amplified TCR beta libraries were sequenced as 87-base-pair reads. The paper's processing steps were these. A later analysis tallied roughly 76 million unique TCR beta chains across the 666 repertoires, and roughly 11 million of those chains were shared by two or more donors. Raw reads were error-corrected and collapsed into unique sequences with a nearest-neighbor algorithm that merged closely related sequences to remove PCR and sequencing errors. V, D and J gene segments were assigned by aligning CDR3 sequences to IMGT reference sequences. For a sequence to be retained, at least a six-nucleotide match to both a V gene segment and a J gene segment was required. Rearrangements were called productive when the CDR3 lacked stop codons and stayed in frame with V and J; all others were non-productive. CDR3 was defined according to IMGT convention as the region running from the second conserved V-encoded cysteine to the conserved J-encoded phenylalanine. The earlier analysis of 500 to 600 of the donors excluded sequences that lacked an unambiguous match to a single V gene segment. An earlier analysis of some 610 of the donors called V segments functional above 56.7% productive rearrangements and segregating when the between-donor standard deviation exceeded 5%. To diagnose cytomegalovirus status from the catalog of TCR beta chain sequences, a statistical classification framework was built. In a later analysis, V and J genes were assigned by comparing TCR nucleotide sequences against IMGT/GENE-DB human TR gene sequences. The TCRdist pipeline was used in a later analysis to assign CDR3 sequences and most-parsimonious VDJ recombination scenarios. In a later analysis, each TCR beta chain was defined by its CDR3 amino acid sequence together with its V-gene family, and reads without a unique V-gene family were excluded. A later analysis removed 550 to 700 highly shared, low-generation-probability nucleotide sequences to deal with suspected cross-contamination and a sequencing artifact. For each public chain, a later analysis derived a clonal expansion index from normalized ranks of inferred template counts within each repertoire. Generation probabilities in a later analysis came from a VDJ recombination model fitted to out-of-frame rearrangements, and those results were checked against IGoR. Hypergeometric tests were used in a later analysis to score TCR-TCR, TCR-HLA and TCR-CMV co-occurrence, with a repertoire-size bias correction applied to the TCR pairs. In a later analysis, false discovery rates were estimated by permuting HLA or CMV assignments 20 times. A later analysis grouped co-occurring TCRs with DBSCAN, adding TCRdist sequence similarity when clustering within HLA-allele-positive subsets. Co-occurrence clustering excluded repertoires with fewer than 30,000 or more than 120,000 public chains, plus five with anomalous nucleotide sharing. TCRdb obtained this table from immuneACCESS and retained in-frame rearrangements with V and J assigned. These tables miss some clones; where compared with another copy, unresolved V genes account for less than half of the shortfall, and the remainder is unexplained. That table supplies the V and J calls and clone size; D and trimming were determined from the DNA. The sample has about 200,000 clones on record, approximately 80% of them singletons. Clones ranked in the top ten supply under 3% of the sample.

This entry comes from a study of cytomegalovirus exposure and HLA in healthy donors (TCRdb year 2017). Background on the whole study: An earlier analysis of 587 of the donors reported approximately 280 Gb of sequence data and some 110 million unique TCR beta sequences obtained from roughly 170 million T cells. Every discovery cohort repertoire had been produced on one sequencing platform. Both class I and class II loci were covered by HLA typing, at four-digit resolution. The study was designed to test whether signatures of past pathogen exposure could be identified by cataloging public T cell receptors. Across some 400 genotyped donors of the cohort, an average of approximately 240,000 unique TCR beta nucleotide sequences per donor were sequenced, and around 20% of those sequences were non-productive. Along with the approximately 650-subject first cohort, a separate validation cohort of over a hundred different subjects was used. Because of strong linkage in the cohort, five DR-DQ haplotypes were treated as single units for association and clustering. In the later analysis, no new phenotypic data were used to find candidate immune exposures; instead, reliance was placed on TCR beta sequences and their occurrence across donors. The number of donors typed differed by locus, with about 629-640 for A, B, C, DRB1 and DQB1, over 500 for DQA1, about 610 for DPA1, and around 430 for DPB1. An early release that covered some 630 HLA-typed donors contained 250 to 350 gigabases of sequencing data and tens of millions of unique TCR sequences. Donor age, sex, ethnicity and CMV serostatus were collected together with the repertoire data. In an earlier analysis of 500 to 650 of the donors, high-throughput TCR beta sequencing was used to judge whether each TCR beta V gene segment behaved as functional or pseudogenic. In a later analysis, previously published TCR beta repertoires from several hundred donors were re-analyzed and high-resolution HLA genotyping was added so that TCR occurrence patterns could be studied. The study profiled the T cell repertoires of hundreds of subjects by immunosequencing and related them to cytomegalovirus serostatus. Among the roughly 400 genotyped donors, about 85% belonged to the genetic ancestry cluster associated with self-reported Caucasian donors. High-throughput TCR immunosequencing, statistical association of individual TCRs with disease status, and machine learning were combined to predict cytomegalovirus infection status. A later genetic analysis took genome-wide SNP genotypes for about 65% of the 666 donors and used that subset as a discovery cohort.

What the study reported, not specific to this receptor: Correlated functional status among segregating V segments might reflect linkage disequilibrium, but an unknown experimental factor could not be ruled out. CMV serostatus was the only immune exposure information available for the cohort. Over 15 rarely observed V segments, including chromosome 9 orphons, were excluded from the earlier analysis of about 610 of the donors because counts were too low. In vitro tests confirmed that three of the cytomegalovirus-associated TCR beta chains recognize cytomegalovirus antigens. A further reported finding was that TCR beta sequences accurately predicted the HLA-A and HLA-B alleles for most subjects in the first cohort. The authors suggested that the approach could potentially be generalized to other disease states and immunological phenotypes. According to a later analysis, parvovirus B19, influenza, CMV and Epstein-Barr virus appeared linked to several top co-occurrence clusters. A later genetic analysis reported fewer N-insertions in productive TCRs among donors in an Asian-associated ancestry cluster than the roughly 700-donor mean. A later analysis associated roughly 17,000 TCR beta sequences with specific HLA alleles at a false discovery rate of 0.05. Most TCR sequences were observed very rarely across donors, whereas some public TCRs were present in many individuals. Some IMGT-functional V segments, including TRBV6-2 and TRBV6-3, could not be told apart with the 87-base-pair reads, so those segments were excluded. Cytomegalovirus status was reported to be diagnosed by the classifier with high specificity and sensitivity in both the original and validation cohorts. Presence/absence analyses assumed roughly uniform sequencing depth across donors, an assumption that may not hold. When HLA alleles, especially DR and DQ, strongly co-occurred, TCR associations were difficult to assign to individual alleles. In the study, 150 to 200 TCR beta chains were listed as associated with cytomegalovirus. In an earlier analysis of more than 500 of the donors, most TCR beta V segments appeared in productive rearrangements about 87% or about 30% of the time, broadly matching IMGT annotations. A later analysis found that most CMV-associated TCR beta chains appeared HLA-restricted, with HLA associations seemingly driven largely by CMV exposure. A later analysis found that TCR association rates varied across HLA loci, with DRB1 alleles showing the most associated TCRs and HLA-C alleles the fewest. Because HLA typing was missing for some donors at each locus, association tests included only the typed subset. An association between a missense DCLRE1C variant and V-gene and J-gene trimming of TCR beta chains was found in a later genetic analysis and replicated in an independent cohort. The sequencing pipeline was judged likely to have produced a cluster of highly shared sequence variants as a technical artifact. Compared with equally common non-associated chains, HLA-associated TCR beta chains in a later analysis were more clonally expanded and had lower generation probabilities. Only TCR beta chains were sequenced in this cohort, and the absence of alpha or paired-chain data limited detectable features.

In total, more than 500 healthy bone marrow donors made up the cohort. At the time of sampling, every cohort member was nominally healthy, though immune exposures that went unrecorded were likely present. The donor tested CMV seronegative and was one of the 352 seronegative cohort members. Each donor provided a peripheral blood sample, and peripheral blood mononuclear cells were used for TCR beta sequencing. The Qiagen DNeasy Blood Extraction Kit was used to extract genomic DNA from the blood cell samples. The sample consisted of PBMCs. The chain is encoded by TRBV14 joined to TRBJ2-1, and 11 bases in between align with TRBD1. This clonotype was sampled from a woman in her twenties or thirties in good health and CMV-seronegative. The CDR3 sequence is CASSQDRGTGGNNEQFF. The DNA sequence is given as TGTGCCAGCAGCCAAGACCGCGGGACAGGGGGGAACAATGAGCAGTTCTTC.